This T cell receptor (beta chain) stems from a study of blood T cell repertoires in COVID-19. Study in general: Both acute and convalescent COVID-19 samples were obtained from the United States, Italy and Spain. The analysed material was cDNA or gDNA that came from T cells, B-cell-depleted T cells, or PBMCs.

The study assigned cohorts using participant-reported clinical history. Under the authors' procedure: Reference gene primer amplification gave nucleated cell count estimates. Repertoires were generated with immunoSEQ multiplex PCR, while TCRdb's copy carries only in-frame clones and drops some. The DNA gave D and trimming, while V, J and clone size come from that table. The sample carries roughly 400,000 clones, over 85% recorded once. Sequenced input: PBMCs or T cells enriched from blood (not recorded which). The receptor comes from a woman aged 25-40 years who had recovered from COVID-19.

CDR3 nucleotides: TGTGCCAGCAGCCCGGGGCGCGGGGGGGCCCGTTGGACAGATACGCAGTATTTT. This encodes CASSPGRGGARWTDTQYF. The chain joins TRBV5-4 to TRBJ2-3, with 9 bases matching TRBD2. The V gene end was trimmed by 4 bases and the J gene end by 3 bases; junction bases not matched to a gene: 15. From germline, CDR1 is SGHNT and CDR2 YYREEE (reference sequence). The CDR3 loop spans 18 amino acids.